The present T cell receptor (beta chain) was sequenced within a study of shared clonotypes between healthy human individuals. Points from the study as a whole: Relative to memory subsets, naive subsets generally showed larger estimated richness.

Using immunoSEQ multiplex PCR, the repertoire was profiled, and TCRdb retains in-frame clones only, with some absent. This sample yields fewer than 1.6 million clones, of which roughly 98.5% are seen a single time; about 0.35% belongs to the top ten. Germline loops: CDR1 SGHRS, CDR2 YFSETQ. V was pared by 4 bases and J by 3 bases, with 8 bases of the junction left unmatched. This CDR3 comprises 15 residues. As concerns this clone: Its target is not known.

This clonotype originated in a man aged 25-45 years in good health. Sequencing was performed on naive CD4+ T cells sorted from blood. The subset here: CD45RA+ positively selected. The rearrangement links TRBV5-1 to TRBJ2-5; 8 positions match TRBD1. CDR3 amino acids: CASSRQGRTEETQYF. As DNA, the CDR3 is TGCGCCAGCAGCCGACAGGGGCGGACAGAAGAGACCCAGTACTTC.